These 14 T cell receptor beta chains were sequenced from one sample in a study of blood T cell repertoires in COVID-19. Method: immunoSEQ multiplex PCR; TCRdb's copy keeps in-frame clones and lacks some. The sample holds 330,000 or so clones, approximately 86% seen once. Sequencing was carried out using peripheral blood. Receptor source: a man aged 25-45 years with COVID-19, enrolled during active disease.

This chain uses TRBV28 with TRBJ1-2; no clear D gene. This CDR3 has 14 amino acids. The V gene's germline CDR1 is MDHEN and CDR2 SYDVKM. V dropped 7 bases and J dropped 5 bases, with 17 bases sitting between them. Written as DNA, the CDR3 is TGTGCCAGCACAACCGGAGGGCTTAAATATGGCTACACCTTC. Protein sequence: CASTTGGLKYGYTF.

CDR3 in DNA: TGTGCCAGCAGTTACTCTAGCGGGAGTTACACCGGGGAGCTGTTTTTT. Residues: CASSYSSGSYTGELFF. This chain connects TRBV6-5 to TRBJ2-2; 9 positions agree with TRBD2. Unmatched junction bases numbered 2, after V lost 0 bases and J lost 3 bases. Germline CDR1 MNHEY, CDR2 SVGAGI. The CDR3 is 16 residues long.

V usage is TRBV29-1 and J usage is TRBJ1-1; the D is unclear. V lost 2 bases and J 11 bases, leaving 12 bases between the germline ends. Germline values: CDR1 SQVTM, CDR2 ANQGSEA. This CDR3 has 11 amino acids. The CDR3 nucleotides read TGCAGCGTTGAAATAGGAAGGGAGGCTTTCTTT. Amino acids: CSVEIGREAFF. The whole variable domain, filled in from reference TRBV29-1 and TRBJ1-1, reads SAVISQKPSRDICQRGTSLTIQCQVDSQVTMMFWYRQQPGQSLTLIATANQGSEATYESGFVIDKFPISRPNLTFSTLTVSNMSPEDSSIYLCSVEIGREAFFGQGTRLTVV.

CDR3 region: CASSPQNPGNTIYF. The CDR3 nucleotides are TGTGCCAGCAGTCCCCAGAATCCTGGAAACACCATATATTTT. The genes are TRBV6-5 and TRBJ1-3; D remains ambiguous. This CDR3 is built from 14 residues. CDR1 is MNHEY and CDR2 is SVGAGI in the germline V gene. V was cut by 5 bases and J by 2 bases, with 10 bases left in between.

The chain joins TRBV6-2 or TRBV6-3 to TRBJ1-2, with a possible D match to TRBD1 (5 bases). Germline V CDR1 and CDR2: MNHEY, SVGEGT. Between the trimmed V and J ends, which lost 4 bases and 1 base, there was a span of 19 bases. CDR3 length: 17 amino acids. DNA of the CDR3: TGTGCCAGCAGTTTGGAGGGGCAGCTCGCTGGTAACTATGGCTACACCTTC. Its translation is CASSLEGQLAGNYGYTF.

The CDR3 DNA sequence: TGTGCCAGCAGCCCCGGACAGGGTGCCACTGAAGCTTTCTTT. Amino acid sequence: CASSPGQGATEAFF. The chain links TRBV7-2 to TRBJ1-1; TRBD1 matches at 8 bases. The V and J ends lost 5 bases and 4 bases, in that order; junction bases with no gene match: 6. The CDR3 has 14 residues. Per the germline V gene, CDR1 is SGHTA and CDR2 is FQGNSA.

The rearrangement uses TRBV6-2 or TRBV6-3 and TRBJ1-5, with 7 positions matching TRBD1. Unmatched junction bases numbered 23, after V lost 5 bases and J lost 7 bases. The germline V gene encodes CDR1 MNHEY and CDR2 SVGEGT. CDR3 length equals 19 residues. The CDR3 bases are TGTGCCAGCAGTAACCCCACAGGGGTCGTTATAACTGGAGGGCAGCCCCAGCATTTT. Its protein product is CASSNPTGVVITGGQPQHF.

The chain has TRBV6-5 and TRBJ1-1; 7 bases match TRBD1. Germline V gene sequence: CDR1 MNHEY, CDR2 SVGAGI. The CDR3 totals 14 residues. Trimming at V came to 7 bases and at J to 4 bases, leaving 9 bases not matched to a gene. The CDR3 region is CASKGQGGSTEAFF. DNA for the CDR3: TGTGCCAGCAAGGGTCAGGGGGGAAGCACTGAAGCTTTCTTT.

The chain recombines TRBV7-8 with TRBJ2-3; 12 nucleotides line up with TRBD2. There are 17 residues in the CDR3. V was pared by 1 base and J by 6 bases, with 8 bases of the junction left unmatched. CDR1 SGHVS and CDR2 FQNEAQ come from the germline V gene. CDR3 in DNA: TGTGCCAGCAGCTTAGAGAACGGACTAGCGGGATGGGATACGCAGTATTTT. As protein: CASSLENGLAGWDTQYF.

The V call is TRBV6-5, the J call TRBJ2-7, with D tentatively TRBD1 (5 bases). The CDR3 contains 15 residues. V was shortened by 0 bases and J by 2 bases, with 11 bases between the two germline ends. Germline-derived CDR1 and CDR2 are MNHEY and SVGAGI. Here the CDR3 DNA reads TGTGCCAGCAGTTACTCAACGACAGAACCCTACGAGCAGTACTTC. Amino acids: CASSYSTTEPYEQYF.

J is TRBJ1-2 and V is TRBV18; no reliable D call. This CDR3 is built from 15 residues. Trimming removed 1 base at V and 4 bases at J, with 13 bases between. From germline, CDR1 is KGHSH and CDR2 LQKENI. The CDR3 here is CASSPLEENSYGYTF. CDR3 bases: TGTGCCAGCTCACCACTCGAAGAGAATTCCTATGGCTACACCTTC.

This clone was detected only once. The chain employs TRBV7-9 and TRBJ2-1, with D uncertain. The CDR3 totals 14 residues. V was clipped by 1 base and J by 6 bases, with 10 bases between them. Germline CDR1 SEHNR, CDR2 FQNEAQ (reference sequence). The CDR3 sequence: CASSLVAAPNEQFF. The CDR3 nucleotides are TGTGCCAGCAGCTTAGTGGCCGCTCCCAATGAGCAGTTCTTC.

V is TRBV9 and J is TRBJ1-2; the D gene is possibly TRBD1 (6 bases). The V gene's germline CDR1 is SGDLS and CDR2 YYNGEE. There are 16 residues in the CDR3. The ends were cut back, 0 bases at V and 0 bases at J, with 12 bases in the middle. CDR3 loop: CASSVGTGSSNYGYTF. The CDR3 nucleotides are TGTGCCAGCAGCGTAGGTACAGGGAGCTCTAACTATGGCTACACCTTC.

The CDR3 region has the DNA TGTGCCAGCAGCTGGGGGGAGAGGGGACCCTACGAGCAGTACTTC. The encoded protein is CASSWGERGPYEQYF. V usage is TRBV7-8 and J usage is TRBJ2-7, with D perhaps TRBD2 (6 bases). The germline V and J ends were trimmed by 4 bases and 2 bases, with 15 bases remaining between them. The germline V gene encodes CDR1 SGHVS and CDR2 FQNEAQ. The CDR3 contains 15 residues.